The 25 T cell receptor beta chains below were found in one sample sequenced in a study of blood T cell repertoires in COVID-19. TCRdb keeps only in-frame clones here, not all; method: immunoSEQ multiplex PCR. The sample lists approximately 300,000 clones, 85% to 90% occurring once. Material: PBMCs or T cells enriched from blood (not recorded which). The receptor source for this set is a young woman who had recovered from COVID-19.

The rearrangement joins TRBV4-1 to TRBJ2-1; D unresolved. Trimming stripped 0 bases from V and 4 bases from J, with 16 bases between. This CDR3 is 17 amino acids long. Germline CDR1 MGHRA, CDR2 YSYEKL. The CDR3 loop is CASSQESLGQVYNEQFF. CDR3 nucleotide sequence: TGCGCCAGCAGCCAAGAATCCCTCGGCCAGGTGTACAATGAGCAGTTCTTC.

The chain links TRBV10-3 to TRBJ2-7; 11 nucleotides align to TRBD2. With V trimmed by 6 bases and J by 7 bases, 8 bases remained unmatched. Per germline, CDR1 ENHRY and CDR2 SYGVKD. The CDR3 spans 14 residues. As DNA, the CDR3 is TGTGCCATCAGCACTCTAGCGGGAGGCGAGGAGCAGTACTTC. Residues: CAISTLAGGEEQYF.

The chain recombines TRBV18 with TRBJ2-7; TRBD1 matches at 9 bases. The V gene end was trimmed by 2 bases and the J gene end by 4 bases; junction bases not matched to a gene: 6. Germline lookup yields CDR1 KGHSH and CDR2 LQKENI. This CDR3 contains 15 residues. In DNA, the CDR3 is TGTGCCAGCTCACCAGCACCGGGACAGGGATACGAGCAGTACTTC. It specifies CASSPAPGQGYEQYF.

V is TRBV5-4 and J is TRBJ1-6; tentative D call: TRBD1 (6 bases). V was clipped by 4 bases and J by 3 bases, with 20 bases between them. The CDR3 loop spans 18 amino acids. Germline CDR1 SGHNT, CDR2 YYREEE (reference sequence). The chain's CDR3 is CASSRWTDPEVYNSPLHF. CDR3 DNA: TGTGCCAGCAGCAGATGGACAGATCCTGAGGTCTATAATTCACCCCTCCACTTT. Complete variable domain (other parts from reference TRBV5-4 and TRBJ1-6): ETGVTQSPTHLIKTRGQQVTLRCSSQSGHNTVSWYQQALGQGPQFIFQYYREEENGRGNFPPRFSGLQFPNYSSELNVNALELDDSALYLCASSRWTDPEVYNSPLHFGNGTRLTVT.

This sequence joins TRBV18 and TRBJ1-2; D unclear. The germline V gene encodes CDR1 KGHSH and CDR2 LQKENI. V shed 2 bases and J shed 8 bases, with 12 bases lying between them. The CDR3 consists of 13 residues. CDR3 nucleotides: TGTGCCAGCTCACCATCCGGGGAAGGGGGCTACACCTTC. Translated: CASSPSGEGGYTF. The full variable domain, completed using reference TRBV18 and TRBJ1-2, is NAGVMQNPRHLVRRRGQEARLRCSPMKGHSHVYWYRQLPEEGLKFMVYLQKENIIDESGMPKERFSAEFPKEGPSILRIQQVVRGDSAAYFCASSPSGEGGYTFGSGTRLTVV.

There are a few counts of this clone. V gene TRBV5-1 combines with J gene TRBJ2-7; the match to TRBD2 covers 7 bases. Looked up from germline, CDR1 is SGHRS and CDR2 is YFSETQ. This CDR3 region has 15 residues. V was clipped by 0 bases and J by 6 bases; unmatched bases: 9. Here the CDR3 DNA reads TGCGCCAGCAGCTTGGTCGCGGGAGAAGTGGGCGAGCAGTACTTC. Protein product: CASSLVAGEVGEQYF.

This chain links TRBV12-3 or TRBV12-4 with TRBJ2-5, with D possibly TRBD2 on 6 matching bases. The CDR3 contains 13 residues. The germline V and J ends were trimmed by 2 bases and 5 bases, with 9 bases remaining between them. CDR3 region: CASSLPGDETQYF. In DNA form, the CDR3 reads TGTGCCAGCAGTTTACCGGGGGATGAGACCCAGTACTTC.

CDR3 nucleotides: TGTGCCAGCAGCGCACGGGCAGGGAATGGAAACACCATATATTTT. It encodes CASSARAGNGNTIYF. The chain recombines TRBV7-9 with TRBJ1-3; the D gene is possibly TRBD1 (5 bases). The CDR3 spans 15 residues. V lost 5 bases, J lost 3 bases, and 14 bases lay in between. CDR1 SEHNR and CDR2 FQNEAQ come from the germline V gene (reference sequence).

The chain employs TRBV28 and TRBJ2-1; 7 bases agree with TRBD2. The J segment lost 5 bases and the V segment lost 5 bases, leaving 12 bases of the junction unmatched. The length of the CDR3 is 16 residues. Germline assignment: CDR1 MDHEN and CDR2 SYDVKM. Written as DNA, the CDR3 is TGTGCCAGCAGTCCCCGAATTTTGCGGGAGAACAATGAGCAGTTCTTC. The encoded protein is CASSPRILRENNEQFF.

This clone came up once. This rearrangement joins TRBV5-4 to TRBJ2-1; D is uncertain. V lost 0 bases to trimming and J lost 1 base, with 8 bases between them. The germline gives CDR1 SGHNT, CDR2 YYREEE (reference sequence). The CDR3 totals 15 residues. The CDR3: CASSLEVESYNEQFF. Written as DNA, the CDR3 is TGTGCCAGCAGCTTGGAGGTGGAGTCCTACAATGAGCAGTTCTTC.

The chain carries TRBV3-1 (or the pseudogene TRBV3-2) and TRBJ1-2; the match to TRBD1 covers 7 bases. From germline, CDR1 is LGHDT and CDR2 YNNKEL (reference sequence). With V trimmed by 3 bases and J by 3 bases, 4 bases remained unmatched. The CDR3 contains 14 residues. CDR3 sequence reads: CASSQTGLDYGYTF. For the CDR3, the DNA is TGTGCCAGCAGCCAGACAGGGTTAGACTATGGCTACACCTTC.

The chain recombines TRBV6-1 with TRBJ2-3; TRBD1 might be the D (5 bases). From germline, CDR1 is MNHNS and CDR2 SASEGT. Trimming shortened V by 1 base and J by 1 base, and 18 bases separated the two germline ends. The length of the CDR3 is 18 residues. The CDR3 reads CASSEGGEYRSRTDTQYF. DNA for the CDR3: TGTGCCAGCAGTGAAGGTGGGGAATACAGGAGTCGCACAGATACGCAGTATTTT.

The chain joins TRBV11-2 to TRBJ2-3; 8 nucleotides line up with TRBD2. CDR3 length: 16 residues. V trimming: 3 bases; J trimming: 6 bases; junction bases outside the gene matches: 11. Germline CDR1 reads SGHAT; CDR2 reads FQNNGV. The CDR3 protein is CASSFQIRGGLDTQYF. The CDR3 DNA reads TGTGCCAGCAGCTTCCAAATCCGGGGGGGCCTGGATACGCAGTATTTT.

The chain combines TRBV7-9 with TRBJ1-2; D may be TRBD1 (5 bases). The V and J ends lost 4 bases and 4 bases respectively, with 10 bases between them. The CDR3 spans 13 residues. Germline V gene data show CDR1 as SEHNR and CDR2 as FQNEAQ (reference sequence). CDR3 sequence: CASSSDSSYGYTF. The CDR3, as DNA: TGTGCCAGCAGCTCTGACAGCTCCTATGGCTACACCTTC.

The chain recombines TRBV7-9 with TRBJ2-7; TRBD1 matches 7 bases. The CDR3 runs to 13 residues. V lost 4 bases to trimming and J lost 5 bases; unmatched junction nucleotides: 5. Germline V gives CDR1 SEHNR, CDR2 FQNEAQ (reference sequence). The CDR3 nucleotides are TGTGCCAGCAGCTGGATACAGGGGAACGAGCAGTACTTC. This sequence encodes CASSWIQGNEQYF.

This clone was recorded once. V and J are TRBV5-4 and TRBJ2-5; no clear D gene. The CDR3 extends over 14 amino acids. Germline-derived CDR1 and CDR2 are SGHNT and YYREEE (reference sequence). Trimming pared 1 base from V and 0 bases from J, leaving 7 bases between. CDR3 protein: CASSLLSDQETQYF. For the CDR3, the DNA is TGTGCCAGCAGCTTGCTTTCCGACCAAGAGACCCAGTACTTC.

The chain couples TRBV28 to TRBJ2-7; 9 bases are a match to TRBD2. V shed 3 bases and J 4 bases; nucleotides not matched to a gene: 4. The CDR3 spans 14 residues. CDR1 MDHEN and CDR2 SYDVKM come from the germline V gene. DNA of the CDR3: TGTGCCAGCAGTTTTAGCGGGAGAGGATACGAGCAGTACTTC. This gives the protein CASSFSGRGYEQYF.

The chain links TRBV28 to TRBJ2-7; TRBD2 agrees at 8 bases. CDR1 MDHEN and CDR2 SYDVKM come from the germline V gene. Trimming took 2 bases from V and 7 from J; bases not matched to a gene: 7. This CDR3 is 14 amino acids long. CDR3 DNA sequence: TGTGCCAGCAGTTTAGTAGCGGGACCCTCGGAGCAGTACTTC. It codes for CASSLVAGPSEQYF.

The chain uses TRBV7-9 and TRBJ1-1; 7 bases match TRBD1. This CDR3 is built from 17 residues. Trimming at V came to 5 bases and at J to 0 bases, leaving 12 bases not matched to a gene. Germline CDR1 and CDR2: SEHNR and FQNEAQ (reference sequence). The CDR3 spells CASSISGQLILNTEAFF. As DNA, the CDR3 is TGTGCCAGCAGCATATCGGGACAGCTAATTCTGAACACTGAAGCTTTCTTT. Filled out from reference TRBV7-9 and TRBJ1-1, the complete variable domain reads DTGVSQNPRHKITKRGQNVTFRCDPISEHNRLYWYRQTLGQGPEFLTYFQNEAQLEKSRLLSDRFSAERPKGSFSTLEIQRTEQGDSAMYLCASSISGQLILNTEAFFGQGTRLTVV.

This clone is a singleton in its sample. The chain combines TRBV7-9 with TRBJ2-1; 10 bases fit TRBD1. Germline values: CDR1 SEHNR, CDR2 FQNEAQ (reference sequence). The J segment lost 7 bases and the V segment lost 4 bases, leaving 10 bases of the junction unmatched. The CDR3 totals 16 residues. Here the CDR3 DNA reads TGTGCCAGCAGCTGGAGACAGGGGGCTACATGGAATGAGCAGTTCTTC. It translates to CASSWRQGATWNEQFF.

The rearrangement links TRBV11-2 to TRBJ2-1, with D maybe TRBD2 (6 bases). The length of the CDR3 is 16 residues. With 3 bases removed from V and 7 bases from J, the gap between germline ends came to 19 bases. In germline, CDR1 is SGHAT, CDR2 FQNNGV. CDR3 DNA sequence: TGTGCCAGCAGCTTCGGAGTGGCGGGAATTCGAAATGAGCAGTTCTTC. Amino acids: CASSFGVAGIRNEQFF.

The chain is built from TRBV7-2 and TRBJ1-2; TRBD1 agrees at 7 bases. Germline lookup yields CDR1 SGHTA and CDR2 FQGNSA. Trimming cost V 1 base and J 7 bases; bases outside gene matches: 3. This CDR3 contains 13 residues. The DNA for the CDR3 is TGTGCCAGCAGCTTAGGGACAGGCGGTGGCTACACCTTC. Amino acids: CASSLGTGGGYTF.

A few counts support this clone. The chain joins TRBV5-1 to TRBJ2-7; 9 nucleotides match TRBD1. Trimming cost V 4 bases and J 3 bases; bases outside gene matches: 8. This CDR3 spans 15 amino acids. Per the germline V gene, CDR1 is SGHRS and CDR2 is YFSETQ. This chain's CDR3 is CASSMGGTGIYEQYF. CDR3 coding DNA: TGCGCCAGCAGCATGGGTGGGACAGGGATCTACGAGCAGTACTTC.

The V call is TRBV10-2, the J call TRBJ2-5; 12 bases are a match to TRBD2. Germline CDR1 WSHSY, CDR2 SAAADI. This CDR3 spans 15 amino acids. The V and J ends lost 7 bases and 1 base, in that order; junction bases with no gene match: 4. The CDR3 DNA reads TGCGCCAGCATCGGACTAGCGGGGACCCAAGAGACCCAGTACTTC. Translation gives CASIGLAGTQETQYF.

The CDR3 coding sequence is TGTGCCAGCAGCTTGCAGGGCATGAACACTGAAGCTTTCTTT. Encoded protein: CASSLQGMNTEAFF. The rearrangement joins TRBV5-4 to TRBJ1-1; perhaps TRBD1 as D (5 bases). The germline V gene encodes CDR1 SGHNT and CDR2 YYREEE (reference sequence). The CDR3 has 14 residues. Trimming stripped 1 base from V and 0 bases from J, with 7 bases between. The entire variable domain, with the rest obtained from reference TRBV5-4 and TRBJ1-1, is as follows: ETGVTQSPTHLIKTRGQQVTLRCSSQSGHNTVSWYQQALGQGPQFIFQYYREEENGRGNFPPRFSGLQFPNYSSELNVNALELDDSALYLCASSLQGMNTEAFFGQGTRLTVV.